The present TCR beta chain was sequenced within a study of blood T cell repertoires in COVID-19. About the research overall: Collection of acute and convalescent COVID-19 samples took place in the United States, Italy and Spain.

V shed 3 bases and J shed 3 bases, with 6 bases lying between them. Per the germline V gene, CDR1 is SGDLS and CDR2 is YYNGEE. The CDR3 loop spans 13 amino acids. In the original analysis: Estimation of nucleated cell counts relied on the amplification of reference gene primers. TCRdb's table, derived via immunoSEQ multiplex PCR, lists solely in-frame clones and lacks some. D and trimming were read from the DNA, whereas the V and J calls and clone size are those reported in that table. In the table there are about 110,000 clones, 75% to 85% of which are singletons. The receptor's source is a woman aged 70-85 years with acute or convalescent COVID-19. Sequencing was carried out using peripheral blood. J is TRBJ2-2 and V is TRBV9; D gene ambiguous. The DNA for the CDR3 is TGTGCCAGCAGCGGGCGGTACACCGGGGAGCTGTTTTTT. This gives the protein CASSGRYTGELFF.